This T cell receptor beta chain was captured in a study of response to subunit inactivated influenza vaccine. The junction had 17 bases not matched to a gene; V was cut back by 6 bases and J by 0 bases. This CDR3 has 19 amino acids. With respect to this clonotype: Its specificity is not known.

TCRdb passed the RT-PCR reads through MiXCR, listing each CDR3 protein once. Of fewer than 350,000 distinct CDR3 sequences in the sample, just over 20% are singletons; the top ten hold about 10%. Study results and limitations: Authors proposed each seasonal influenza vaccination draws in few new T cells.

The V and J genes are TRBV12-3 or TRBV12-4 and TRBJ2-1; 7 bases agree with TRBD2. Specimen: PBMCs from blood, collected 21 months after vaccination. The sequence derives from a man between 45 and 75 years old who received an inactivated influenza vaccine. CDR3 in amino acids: CASRPGTDLKRDSYNEQFF. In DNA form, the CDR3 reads TGTGCCAGCAGGCCCGGGACGGACCTAAAGCGGGACTCCTACAATGAGCAGTTCTTC.